This TCR beta chain came from a study of cytotoxic CD8 clonotypes in ibrutinib-treated CLL. V lost 5 bases and J lost 3; bases outside the gene matches: 8. CDR1 is SEHNR and CDR2 is FQNEAQ in the germline V gene (reference sequence). The CDR3 consists of 16 residues. Cryopreserved PBMCs were the source of around 2 micrograms of genomic DNA, which went to TCR beta libraries. TCRdb's copy holds only in-frame clones and misses some; the assay was immunoSEQ multiplex PCR. The sample includes 300,000 to 400,000 clones, over 60% of them seen just once. Note on this clone: Its matching antigen is unknown.

The study's findings and limits: Pretreatment clonality was elevated relative to age-matched healthy donors and paralleled circulating CD8+ T-cell counts.

The sample consisted of PBMCs, taken after 36 months of ibrutinib treatment. This clonotype was obtained from a human donor with chronic lymphocytic leukemia. This chain connects TRBV7-9 to TRBJ2-1; 9 nucleotides align to TRBD2. The CDR3 nucleotides are TGTGCCAGCAGCCACACGCGGGGGGGCTACTACAATGAGCAGTTCTTC. Translating it yields CASSHTRGGYYNEQFF.